The T cell receptor (beta chain) under discussion was sequenced for a study of T cell changes during pregnancy in multiple sclerosis. Losses at the gene ends were 6 bases for V and 1 base for J; bases not matched to a gene: 8. Germline assignment: CDR1 MRHNA and CDR2 SNTAGT. The CDR3 length is 17 residues. TCRdb keeps only in-frame clones here, not all; method: immunoSEQ multiplex PCR. Of about 80,000 clones listed, under 95% are singletons. The TCR was taken from a female donor with multiple sclerosis, enrolled in a pregnancy study. Specimen: peripheral blood, collected before pregnancy. J is TRBJ1-3 and V is TRBV6-4; 11 nucleotides line up with TRBD1. The CDR3 loop is CASRSLGQGASGNTIYF. The DNA of the CDR3 is TGTGCCAGCAGGAGCCTAGGACAGGGGGCGTCTGGAAACACCATATATTTT.